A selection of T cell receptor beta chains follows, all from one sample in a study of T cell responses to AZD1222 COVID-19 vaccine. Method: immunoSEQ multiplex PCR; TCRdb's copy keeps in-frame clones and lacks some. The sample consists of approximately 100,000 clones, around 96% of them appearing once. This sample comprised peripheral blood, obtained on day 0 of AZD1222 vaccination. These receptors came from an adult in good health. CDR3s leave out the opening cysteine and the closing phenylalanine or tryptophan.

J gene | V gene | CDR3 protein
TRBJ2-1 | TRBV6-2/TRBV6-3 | ASSYFQREGGEQF
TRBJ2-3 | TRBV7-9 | ASSVGRGDTQY
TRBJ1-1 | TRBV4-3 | ASSQEGRGTEAF
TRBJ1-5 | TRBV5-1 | ASSEGQGRNQPQH
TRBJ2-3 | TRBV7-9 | ASSLYRENTDTQY
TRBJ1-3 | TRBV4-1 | ASSPTQGSGNTIY
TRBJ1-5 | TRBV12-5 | ASGFADGRSNQPQH
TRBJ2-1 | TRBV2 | ASIDLRGANEQF
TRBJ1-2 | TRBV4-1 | ASSTRGSYGYT
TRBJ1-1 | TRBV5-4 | ASSLARIGMNTEAF
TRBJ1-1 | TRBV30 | AWSGGGGEAF
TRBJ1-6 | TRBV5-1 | ASSLGSRSSYNSPLH
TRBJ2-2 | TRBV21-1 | ASSKADQSGGLPGELF
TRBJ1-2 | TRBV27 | ASSPTLTGDYGYT
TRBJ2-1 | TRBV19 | ASSWGASYNEQF
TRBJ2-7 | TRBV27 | ASSLSGASGYEQY
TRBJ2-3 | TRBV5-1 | ASSLWDRGRSTDTQY
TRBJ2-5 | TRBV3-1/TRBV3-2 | ASSSDPREGRRETQY
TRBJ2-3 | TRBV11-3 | ASSSPPAGLSGTDTQY
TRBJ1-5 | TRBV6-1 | ASSGRPGGFNSNQPQH
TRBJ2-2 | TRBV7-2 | ASSPVGEARSGELF
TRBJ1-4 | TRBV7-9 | ASSLAAGLGLF
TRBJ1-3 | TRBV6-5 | ASSYDRTSGNTIY
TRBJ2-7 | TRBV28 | ASSLGRTYEQY
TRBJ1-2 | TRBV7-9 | ASSLEIQGKWGYT
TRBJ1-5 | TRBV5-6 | ASSFQGRNQPQH
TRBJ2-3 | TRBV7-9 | ARGLADSFSTDTQY
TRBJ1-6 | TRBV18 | ASSREDNSPLH
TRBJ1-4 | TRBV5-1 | ASSFRTEDEKLF
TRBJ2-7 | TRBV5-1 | ASSLNTYEQY
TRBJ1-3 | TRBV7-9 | ASSLGGTGGNTIY
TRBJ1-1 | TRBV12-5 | ASGSSLKGEGGAF
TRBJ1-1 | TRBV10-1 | ASSDFRRTEAF